The 17 T cell receptor beta chains below all came from one sample that was sequenced in a study. TCRdb reanalysed the RT-PCR reads using MiXCR and keeps one entry per CDR3 protein. This sample has almost 700,000 distinct CDR3 sequences, with approximately 14% found just once. The sequenced sample was memory CD4+ T cells from blood. The receptors shown here come from a female donor in good health, serving as a healthy control.

The chain joins TRBV5-1 to TRBJ1-1; no definite D call. The germline V and J ends were trimmed by 0 bases and 4 bases, with 13 bases remaining between them. This CDR3 is built from 15 residues. The germline V gene has CDR1 SGHRS and CDR2 YFSETQ. This CDR3 is CASSLAVGGSTEAFF. In nucleotides, the CDR3 is TGCGCCAGCAGCTTGGCAGTCGGAGGGAGCACTGAAGCTTTCTTT.

This clonotype was recorded at least ten times. This chain connects TRBV7-9 to TRBJ1-1; D gene uncertain. CDR1 is SEHNR and CDR2 is FQNEAQ in the germline V gene (reference sequence). The CDR3 loop spans 12 amino acids. The V end was cut by 1 base, the J end by 5 bases, with 5 bases between. The CDR3 here is CASSLEWTEAFF. In DNA form, the CDR3 reads TGTGCCAGCAGCTTAGAGTGGACTGAAGCTTTCTTT.

The chain is built from TRBV5-1 and TRBJ1-1; 9 bases agree with TRBD1. Germline CDR1 reads SGHRS; CDR2 reads YFSETQ. There are 15 residues in the CDR3. Losses at the gene ends were 4 bases for V and 0 bases for J; bases not matched to a gene: 4. The CDR3 is CASSTGTGLNTEAFF. In nucleotides, the CDR3 is TGCGCCAGCAGCACCGGGACAGGGTTGAACACTGAAGCTTTCTTT. Variable domain in full (rest from reference TRBV5-1 and TRBJ1-1): KAGVTQTPRYLIKTRGQQVTLSCSPISGHRSVSWYQQTPGQGLQFLFEYFSETQRNKGNFPGRFSGRQFSNSRSEMNVSTLELGDSALYLCASSTGTGLNTEAFFGQGTRLTVV.

This chain links TRBV18 with TRBJ1-2; a weak D match, TRBD1 (5 bases). V shed 3 bases and J shed 0 bases, with 8 bases lying between them. Germline values: CDR1 KGHSH, CDR2 LQKENI. CDR3 length equals 14 residues. The CDR3: CASSPTAANYGYTF. The CDR3 DNA reads TGTGCCAGCTCACCGACAGCAGCTAACTATGGCTACACCTTC.

This clonotype appeared a few times. This chain uses TRBV12-3 or TRBV12-4 with TRBJ1-1, with 9 positions matching TRBD1. CDR3 size: 15 residues. Unmatched junction bases numbered 7, after V lost 5 bases and J lost 3 bases. The CDR3 loop reads CASSPRTGVYTEAFF. The CDR3 DNA sequence: TGTGCCAGCAGTCCCAGGACAGGGGTATACACTGAAGCTTTCTTT.

This chain connects TRBV20-1 to TRBJ2-1; no clear D gene. V was shortened by 3 bases and J by 4 bases, with 7 bases between the two germline ends. Per the germline V gene, CDR1 is DFQATT and CDR2 is SNEGSKA (reference sequence). The CDR3 consists of 12 residues. The CDR3 region has the DNA TGCAGTGCTAGCAGAGGATACAATGAGCAGTTCTTC. This translates into CSASRGYNEQFF.

The chain couples TRBV6-5 to TRBJ2-2; TRBD2 is a possible D gene (7 bases). The CDR3 contains 19 residues. Germline V gives CDR1 MNHEY, CDR2 SVGAGI. The ends were cut back, 0 bases at V and 4 bases at J, with 21 bases in the middle. This CDR3 reads CASSYSIDRRGGFTGELFF. Written as DNA, the CDR3 is TGTGCCAGCAGTTACTCGATTGACAGAAGGGGGGGGTTCACCGGGGAGCTGTTTTTT.

A remark on this clonotype: An end of the junction differs from the germline gene, which may be a read error. The V gene is TRBV18, the J gene TRBJ2-6; D perhaps matches TRBD1 (5 bases). Per germline, CDR1 KGHSH and CDR2 LQKENI. This CDR3 comprises 17 residues. The CDR3, as DNA: TGTGCCAGCTCACCAGGGGCCACACTCTCTGGGGCTAACGTCCTGACTTTC. Protein product: CASSPGATLSGANVLTF.

This clonotype was recorded at least ten times. This sequence joins TRBV5-1 and TRBJ2-7; 9 nucleotides align to TRBD1. The CDR3 loop spans 14 amino acids. After removal of 4 bases from V and 5 bases from J, the junction contained 7 bases not matched to a gene. Germline loops: CDR1 SGHRS, CDR2 YFSETQ. This CDR3 is CASSLGDRAHEQYF. CDR3 sequence (DNA): TGCGCCAGCAGCCTCGGGGACAGGGCCCACGAGCAGTACTTC.

Ten or more counts support this clonotype. The CDR3 is CASRTPFGRGLGGSYEQYF. CDR3 DNA: TGTGCCAGCAGGACCCCGTTCGGCAGGGGTCTGGGTGGCTCCTACGAGCAGTACTTC. The chain is built from TRBV6-5 and TRBJ2-7, with D perhaps TRBD1 (6 bases). This CDR3 spans 19 amino acids. Between the trimmed V and J ends, which lost 6 bases and 0 bases, there was a span of 27 bases. Germline CDR1 is MNHEY and CDR2 is SVGAGI.

This clonotype was seen many times. This chain joins TRBV4-1 and TRBJ1-1, with 8 bases lining up with TRBD1. This CDR3 has 16 residues. J gave up 0 bases and V 1 base, and 4 bases lay outside the gene matches. CDR1 and CDR2 from the germline V gene are MGHRA and YSYEKL. This CDR3 reads CASSQGTGPVNTEAFF. The DNA for the CDR3 is TGCGCCAGCAGCCAAGGGACAGGGCCCGTGAACACTGAAGCTTTCTTT.

The gene calls are TRBV5-4 and TRBJ2-3, with 8 bases fitting TRBD1. From germline, CDR1 is SGHNT and CDR2 YYREEE (reference sequence). With 4 bases clipped from V and 3 bases from J, the junction kept 10 bases outside the gene matches. The CDR3 loop spans 16 amino acids. CDR3 amino acids: CASSLDRTGITDTQYF. DNA for the CDR3: TGTGCCAGCAGCCTTGATCGGACAGGGATTACAGATACGCAGTATTTT.

This rearrangement joins TRBV28 to TRBJ2-4; TRBD1 matches at 7 bases. This CDR3 has 16 residues. V shed 6 bases, J shed 0 bases, and the junction held 8 bases outside the gene matches. Per the germline V gene, CDR1 is MDHEN and CDR2 is SYDVKM. CDR3 bases: TGTGCCAGCAGCCTGGGACAGATTATAGCCAAAAACATTCAGTACTTC. It is translated as CASSLGQIIAKNIQYF.

The chain joins TRBV19 to TRBJ2-1; perhaps TRBD1 as D (6 bases). Trimming cost V 4 bases and J 4 bases, with 20 bases left between them. Germline V lookup: CDR1 LNHDA, CDR2 SQIVND (reference sequence). This CDR3 has 17 residues. The CDR3: CASSNSGEGNGYNEQFF. The CDR3 nucleotides are TGTGCCAGTAGTAATTCAGGGGAAGGGAACGGGTACAATGAGCAGTTCTTC.

This clonotype was found a few times. V usage is TRBV6-2 or TRBV6-3 and J usage is TRBJ1-4; 7 nucleotides line up with TRBD1. Germline V gives CDR1 MNHEY, CDR2 SVGEGT. V trimming: 6 bases; J trimming: 8 bases; junction bases outside the gene matches: 15. This CDR3 region has 16 residues. CDR3 coding DNA: TGTGCCAGCAGCTCTTACAGGGGAGGCTCAATGGAAAAACTGTTTTTT. It specifies CASSSYRGGSMEKLFF.

This rearrangement joins TRBV18 to TRBJ2-5; possibly TRBD1 or TRBD2 for D (6 bases each). Germline CDR1 is KGHSH and CDR2 is LQKENI. The CDR3 totals 16 residues. V lost 2 bases and J 4 bases, leaving 17 bases between the germline ends. CDR3 sequence: CASSPASRGRGETQYF. CDR3 nucleotides: TGTGCCAGCTCACCAGCCTCCCGGGGGCGAGGAGAGACCCAGTACTTC.

This clonotype came up many times. This sequence joins TRBV29-1 and TRBJ2-1, with a possible D match to TRBD2 (6 bases). Germline V gives CDR1 SQVTM, CDR2 ANQGSEA. Trimming removed 1 base at V and 9 bases at J, with 19 bases between. The CDR3 loop spans 15 amino acids. CDR3 nucleotide sequence: TGCAGCGTTGAAGGCGGGACGGGGCTACGATTTGAGCAGTTCTTC. It codes for CSVEGGTGLRFEQFF.